Below, one T cell receptor beta chain is given with its context. Its antigen remains unidentified. This entry belongs to a study of regulatory and conventional T cells in RAG deficiency. Assay: immunoSEQ multiplex PCR; the TCRdb copy retains only in-frame clones and omits some. The sample carries 24,000 or so clones, about 92% recorded once. Study-wide points: Shannon entropy fell and Simpson indices rose in RAG-deficient patients. Other subsets showed about 10-fold reductions, but Treg unique TCR beta sequences fell 80 to 100-fold in these patients. Shorter CDR3s in all patient subsets; >85% Treg-Tconv overlap in Omenn.

This CDR3 contains 16 residues. Losses at the gene ends were 1 base for V and 5 bases for J; bases not matched to a gene: 7. Germline assignment: CDR1 SGHTA and CDR2 FQGNSA. Conventional CD4+ T cells were sorted from blood as CD25-low CD127-high cells. These data also featured in a second study, about regulatory T cells. That paper adds: The PCR used 52 TRBV and 13 TRBJ primers. Skewed V and J usage and few unique V-J pairs marked patient repertoires, most in Tregs.

The rearrangement links TRBV7-2 to TRBJ1-5, with 8 bases matching TRBD1. Sequences were obtained from CD4+ T cells sorted from blood. This clonotype originated in a human donor in good health. The CDR3 region is CASSLGEQGVYQPQHF. The CDR3 nucleotides read TGTGCCAGCAGCTTAGGGGAACAGGGGGTTTATCAGCCCCAGCATTTT.